Below are 9 T cell receptor beta chains sequenced from a single sample in a study of blood T cell repertoires in COVID-19. Libraries were prepared by immunoSEQ multiplex PCR; TCRdb keeps only in-frame clonotypes and omits some of them. The data hold around 56,000 clones, with 89% observed a single time. Sequences were obtained from peripheral blood. Receptors originate from a human donor in a cohort sampled during active COVID-19.

The J gene is TRBJ1-5, the V gene TRBV18, with D possibly being TRBD1 (5 bases). Trimming cost V 5 bases and J 4 bases, with 15 bases left between them. Germline V gives CDR1 KGHSH, CDR2 LQKENI. CDR3 length: 15 residues. CDR3 in amino acids: CASSFNGHNNQPQHF. CDR3 nucleotides: TGTGCCAGCTCATTTAATGGACATAATAATCAGCCCCAGCATTTT.

The chain is built from TRBV30 and TRBJ2-1; TRBD1 matches at 9 bases. This CDR3 has 15 amino acids. CDR1 is GTSNPN, CDR2 SVGIG, per germline (reference sequence). J was trimmed by 1 base and V by 3 bases; bases with no gene match: 4. This CDR3 reads CAWREGTGSYNEQFF. The CDR3 nucleotides are TGTGCCTGGAGGGAAGGGACAGGGTCCTACAATGAGCAGTTCTTC.

J is TRBJ2-5 and V is TRBV4-1, with 7 positions matching TRBD1. CDR1 MGHRA and CDR2 YSYEKL come from the germline V gene. Losses at the gene ends were 0 bases for V and 4 bases for J; bases not matched to a gene: 8. The CDR3 contains 16 residues. The CDR3 DNA sequence: TGCGCCAGCAGCCAAGATCAGGGGGTAGTGGGAGAGACCCAGTACTTC. Translated, it gives CASSQDQGVVGETQYF.

The chain carries TRBV3-1 (or the pseudogene TRBV3-2) and TRBJ1-2; maybe TRBD1 (6 bases). Trimming took off 3 bases at V and 8 bases at J, with 7 bases between the two ends. Germline CDR1 is LGHDT and CDR2 is YNNKEL (reference sequence). CDR3 length: 11 residues. CDR3 in amino acids: CASSQGAGYTF. CDR3 in DNA: TGTGCCAGCAGCCAGGGGGCCGGCTACACCTTC.

This chain links TRBV7-9 with TRBJ1-1; D is undetermined. The germline CDR1 and CDR2 sequences are SEHNR and FQNEAQ (reference sequence). CDR3 size: 12 residues. V was trimmed by 2 bases and J by 10 bases, leaving 11 bases between them. CDR3 sequence: CASSLRGRGAFF. CDR3 DNA: TGTGCCAGCAGCTTACGCGGCCGGGGAGCTTTCTTT.

This chain uses TRBV7-3 with TRBJ2-5, with 8 bases lining up with TRBD1. Trimming cost V 5 bases and J 4 bases; bases outside gene matches: 3. The CDR3 runs 13 residues. The germline CDR1 and CDR2 sequences are SGHTA and FQGTGA. The CDR3 nucleotides are TGTGCCAGCAGCCTCAGGGGGCGAGAGACCCAGTACTTC. Its protein is CASSLRGRETQYF.

This clone was seen only once. The V and J genes are TRBV7-8 and TRBJ2-5; TRBD1 matches 7 bases. Germline V lookup: CDR1 SGHVS, CDR2 FQNEAQ. The CDR3 consists of 17 residues. The trim removed 0 bases at V and 0 bases at J, leaving 7 bases unmatched. The CDR3 sequence is CASSLARAGGNQETQYF. The CDR3 region has the DNA TGTGCCAGCAGCTTAGCTCGTGCAGGGGGAAACCAAGAGACCCAGTACTTC.

CDR3 nucleotides: TGTGCCAGCAGCGTCTTGCCGGGACAGTACTATGGCTACACCTTC. This encodes CASSVLPGQYYGYTF. The chain joins TRBV9 to TRBJ1-2; 7 nucleotides agree with TRBD1. V lost 2 bases and J lost 3; bases outside the gene matches: 7. Per the germline V gene, CDR1 is SGDLS and CDR2 is YYNGEE. The CDR3 is made up of 15 amino acids.

The chain recombines TRBV2 with TRBJ2-3, with 7 bases lining up with TRBD1. CDR1 and CDR2 from the germline V gene are SNHLY and FYNNEI. There are 14 residues in the CDR3. J was trimmed by 2 bases and V by 6 bases; bases with no gene match: 5. The CDR3 reads CASSLTGPTDTQYF. In DNA, the CDR3 is TGTGCCAGCAGCTTGACAGGGCCCACAGATACGCAGTATTTT.